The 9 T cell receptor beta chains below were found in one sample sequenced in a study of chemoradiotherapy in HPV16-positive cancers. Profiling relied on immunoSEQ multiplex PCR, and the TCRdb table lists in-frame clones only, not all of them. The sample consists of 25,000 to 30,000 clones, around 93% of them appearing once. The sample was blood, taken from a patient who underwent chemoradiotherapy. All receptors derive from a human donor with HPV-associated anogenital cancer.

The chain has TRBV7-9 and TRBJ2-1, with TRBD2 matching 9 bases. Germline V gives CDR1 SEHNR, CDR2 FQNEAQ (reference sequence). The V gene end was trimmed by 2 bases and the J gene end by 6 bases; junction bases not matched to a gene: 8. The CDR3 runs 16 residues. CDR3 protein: CASSLFRGGRGNEQFF. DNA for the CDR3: TGTGCCAGCAGCTTATTTCGCGGCGGGAGGGGCAATGAGCAGTTCTTC.

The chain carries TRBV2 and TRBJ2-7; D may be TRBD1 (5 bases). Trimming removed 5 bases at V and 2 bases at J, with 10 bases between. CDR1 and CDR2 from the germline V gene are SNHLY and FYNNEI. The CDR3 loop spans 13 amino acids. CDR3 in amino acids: CASSRTFTYEQYF. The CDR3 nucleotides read TGTGCCAGCAGTAGGACATTCACCTACGAGCAGTACTTC.

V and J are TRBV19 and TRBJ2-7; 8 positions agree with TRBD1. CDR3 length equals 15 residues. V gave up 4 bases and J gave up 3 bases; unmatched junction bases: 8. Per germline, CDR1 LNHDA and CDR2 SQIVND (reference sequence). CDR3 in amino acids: CASSNQRTGSYEQYF. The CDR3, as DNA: TGTGCCAGTAGTAACCAACGGACAGGGAGCTACGAGCAGTACTTC.

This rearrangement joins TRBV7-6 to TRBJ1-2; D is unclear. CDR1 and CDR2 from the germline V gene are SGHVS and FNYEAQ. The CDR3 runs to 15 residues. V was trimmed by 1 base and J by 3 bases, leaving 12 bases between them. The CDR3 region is CASSLGSGSDYGYTF. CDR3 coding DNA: TGTGCCAGCAGCTTAGGATCGGGATCTGACTATGGCTACACCTTC.

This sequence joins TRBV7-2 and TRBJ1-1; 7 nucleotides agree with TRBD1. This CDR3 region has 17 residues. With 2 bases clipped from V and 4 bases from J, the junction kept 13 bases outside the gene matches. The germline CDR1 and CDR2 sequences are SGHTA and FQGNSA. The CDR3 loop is CASSLQTGRAFITEAFF. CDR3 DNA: TGTGCCAGCAGCTTACAGACAGGGAGGGCTTTTATCACTGAAGCTTTCTTT. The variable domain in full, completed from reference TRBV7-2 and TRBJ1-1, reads GAGVSQSPSNKVTEKGKDVELRCDPISGHTALYWYRQSLGQGLEFLIYFQGNSAPDKSGLPSDRFSAERTGGSVSTLTIQRTQQEDSAVYLCASSLQTGRAFITEAFFGQGTRLTVV.

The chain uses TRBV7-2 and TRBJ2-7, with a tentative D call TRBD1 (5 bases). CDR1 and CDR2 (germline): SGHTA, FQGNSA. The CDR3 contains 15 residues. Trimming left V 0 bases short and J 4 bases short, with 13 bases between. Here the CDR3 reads CASSLAVQGFYEQYF. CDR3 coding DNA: TGTGCCAGCAGCTTAGCGGTTCAGGGTTTTTACGAGCAGTACTTC.

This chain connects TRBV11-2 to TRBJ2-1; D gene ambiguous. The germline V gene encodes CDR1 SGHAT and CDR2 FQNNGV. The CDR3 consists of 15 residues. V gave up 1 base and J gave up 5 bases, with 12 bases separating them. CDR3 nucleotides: TGTGCCAGCAGCTTAGGCCTGTTTTCGGACAATGAGCAGTTCTTC. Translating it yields CASSLGLFSDNEQFF.

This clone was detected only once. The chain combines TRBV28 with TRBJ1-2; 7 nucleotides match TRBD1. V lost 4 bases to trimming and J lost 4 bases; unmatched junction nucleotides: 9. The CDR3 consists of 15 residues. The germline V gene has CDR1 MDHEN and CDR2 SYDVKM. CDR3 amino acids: CASSSQTGVGYGYTF. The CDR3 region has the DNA TGTGCCAGCAGTTCTCAAACAGGGGTGGGCTATGGCTACACCTTC.

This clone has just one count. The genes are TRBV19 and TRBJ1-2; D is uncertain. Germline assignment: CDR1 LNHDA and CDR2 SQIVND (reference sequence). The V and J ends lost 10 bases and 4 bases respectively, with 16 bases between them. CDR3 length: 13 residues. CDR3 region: CATQPMGGYGYTF. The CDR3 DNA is TGTGCCACCCAACCTATGGGAGGCTATGGCTACACCTTC.